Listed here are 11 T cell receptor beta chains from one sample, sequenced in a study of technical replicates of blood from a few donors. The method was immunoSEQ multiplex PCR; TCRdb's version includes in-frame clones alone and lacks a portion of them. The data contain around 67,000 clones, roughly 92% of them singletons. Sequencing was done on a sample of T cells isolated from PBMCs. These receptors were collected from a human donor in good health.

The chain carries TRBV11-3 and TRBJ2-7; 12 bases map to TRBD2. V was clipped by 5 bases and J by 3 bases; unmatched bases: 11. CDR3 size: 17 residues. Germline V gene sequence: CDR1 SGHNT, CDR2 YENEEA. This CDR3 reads CASSEGLAGVIVYEQYF. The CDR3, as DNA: TGTGCCAGCAGCGAGGGACTAGCGGGCGTCATTGTCTACGAGCAGTACTTC.

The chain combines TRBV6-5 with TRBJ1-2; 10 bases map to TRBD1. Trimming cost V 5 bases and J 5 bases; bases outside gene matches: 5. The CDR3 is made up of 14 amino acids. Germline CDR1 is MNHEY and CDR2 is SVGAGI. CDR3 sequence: CASSGGQGIYGYTF. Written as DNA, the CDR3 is TGTGCCAGCAGTGGGGGACAGGGGATTTATGGCTACACCTTC.

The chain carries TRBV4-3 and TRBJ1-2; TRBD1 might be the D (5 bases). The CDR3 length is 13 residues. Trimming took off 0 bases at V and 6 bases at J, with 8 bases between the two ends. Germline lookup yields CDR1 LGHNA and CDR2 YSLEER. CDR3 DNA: TGCGCCAGCAGCCAAGATAGACAGAATGGCTACACCTTC. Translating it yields CASSQDRQNGYTF.

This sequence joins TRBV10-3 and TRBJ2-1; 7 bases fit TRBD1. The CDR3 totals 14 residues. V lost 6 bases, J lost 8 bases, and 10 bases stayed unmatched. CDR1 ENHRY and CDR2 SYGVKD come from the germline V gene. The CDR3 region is CAISGNLRGHEQFF. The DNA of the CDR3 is TGTGCCATCAGCGGGAACTTAAGGGGGCATGAGCAGTTCTTC.

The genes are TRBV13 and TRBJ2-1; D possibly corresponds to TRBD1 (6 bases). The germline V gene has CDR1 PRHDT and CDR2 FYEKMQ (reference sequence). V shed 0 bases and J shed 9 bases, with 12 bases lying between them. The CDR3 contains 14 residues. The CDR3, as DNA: TGTGCCAGCAGCTTAGGGACAGGTTCTGGTGAGCAGTTCTTC. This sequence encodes CASSLGTGSGEQFF.

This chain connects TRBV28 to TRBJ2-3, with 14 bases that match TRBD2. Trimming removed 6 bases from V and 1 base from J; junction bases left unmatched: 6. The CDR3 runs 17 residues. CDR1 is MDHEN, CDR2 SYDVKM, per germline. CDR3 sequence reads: CASSRTSGRIGTDTQYF. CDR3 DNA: TGTGCCAGCAGCCGGACTAGCGGGAGGATCGGCACAGATACGCAGTATTTT.

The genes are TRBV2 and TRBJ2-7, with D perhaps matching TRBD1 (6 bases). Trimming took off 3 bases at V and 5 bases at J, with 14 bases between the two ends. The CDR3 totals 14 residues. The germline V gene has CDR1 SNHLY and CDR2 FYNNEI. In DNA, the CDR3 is TGTGCCAGCAGTGATCGGGGCAGGGGAGACGAGCAGTACTTC. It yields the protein CASSDRGRGDEQYF. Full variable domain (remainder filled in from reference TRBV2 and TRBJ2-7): EPEVTQTPSHQVTQMGQEVILRCVPISNHLYFYWYRQILGQKVEFLVSFYNNEISEKSEIFDDQFSVERPDGSNFTLKIRSTKLEDSAMYFCASSDRGRGDEQYFGPGTRLTVT.

CDR3 in amino acids: CASRGQVGNQPQHF. Here the CDR3 DNA reads TGTGCCAGCCGGGGACAGGTCGGCAATCAGCCCCAGCATTTT. The gene calls are TRBV19 and TRBJ1-5; the match to TRBD1 covers 8 bases. The CDR3 covers 14 residues. CDR1 is LNHDA, CDR2 SQIVND, per germline (reference sequence). V was clipped by 9 bases and J by 2 bases; unmatched bases: 6.

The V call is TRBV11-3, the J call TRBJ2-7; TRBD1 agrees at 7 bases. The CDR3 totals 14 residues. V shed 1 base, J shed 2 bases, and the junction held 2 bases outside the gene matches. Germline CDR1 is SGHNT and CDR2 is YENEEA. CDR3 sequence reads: CASSLGQGAYEQYF. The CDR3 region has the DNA TGTGCCAGCAGCTTAGGACAGGGCGCCTACGAGCAGTACTTC.

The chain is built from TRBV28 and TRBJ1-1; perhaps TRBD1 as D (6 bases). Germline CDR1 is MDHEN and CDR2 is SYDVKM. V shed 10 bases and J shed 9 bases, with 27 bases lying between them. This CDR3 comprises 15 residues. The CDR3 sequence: CATSGRGSSYRQAFF. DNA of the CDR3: TGTGCCACCTCGGGAAGGGGGTCTTCTTATCGACAAGCTTTCTTT.

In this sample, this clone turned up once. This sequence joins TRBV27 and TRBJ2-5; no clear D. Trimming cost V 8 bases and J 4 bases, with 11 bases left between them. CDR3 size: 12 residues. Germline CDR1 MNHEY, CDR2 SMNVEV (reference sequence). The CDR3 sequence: CASGDIGETQYF. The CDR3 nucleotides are TGTGCCAGCGGCGACATAGGAGAGACCCAGTACTTC.